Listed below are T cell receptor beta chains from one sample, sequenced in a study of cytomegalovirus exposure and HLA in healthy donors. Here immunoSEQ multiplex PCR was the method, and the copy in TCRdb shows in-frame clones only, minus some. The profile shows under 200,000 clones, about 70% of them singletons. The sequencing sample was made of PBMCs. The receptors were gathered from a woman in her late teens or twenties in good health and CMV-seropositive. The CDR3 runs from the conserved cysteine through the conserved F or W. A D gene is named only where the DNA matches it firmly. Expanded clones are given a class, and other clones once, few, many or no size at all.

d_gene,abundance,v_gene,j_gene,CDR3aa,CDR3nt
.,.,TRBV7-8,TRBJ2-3,CASSTRDSHRTDTQYF,TGTGCCAGCAGCACACGGGACTCCCACAGGACAGATACGCAGTATTTT
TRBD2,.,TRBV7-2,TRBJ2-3,CASSAHPGLAGLTDTQYF,TGTGCCAGCAGCGCCCATCCGGGACTAGCGGGCCTCACAGATACGCAGTATTTT
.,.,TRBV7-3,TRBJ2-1,CASSLGSGSYNEQFF,TGTGCCAGCAGCCTGGGGAGCGGGTCCTACAATGAGCAGTTCTTC
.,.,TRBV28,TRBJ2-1,CASSSTQGWGGEQFF,TGTGCCAGCAGTTCCACACAGGGATGGGGTGGGGAGCAGTTCTTC
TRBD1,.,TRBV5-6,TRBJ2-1,CASSETGGAEWANEQFF,TGTGCCAGCAGCGAAACAGGGGGCGCCGAGTGGGCCAATGAGCAGTTCTTC
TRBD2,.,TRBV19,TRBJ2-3,CASSINSAGGTDTQYF,TGTGCCAGTAGTATTAACTCAGCGGGGGGTACAGATACGCAGTATTTT
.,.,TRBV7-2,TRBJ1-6,CASSLDSGSPLHF,TGTGCCAGCAGCTTAGACAGTGGGTCACCCCTCCACTTT
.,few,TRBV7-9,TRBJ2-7,CASSASRGQYF,TGTGCCAGCAGTGCGTCCAGGGGGCAGTACTTC
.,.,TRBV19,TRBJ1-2,CASTPRGGDGTNYGYTF,TGTGCCAGTACCCCGAGGGGCGGGGACGGCACTAACTATGGCTACACCTTC
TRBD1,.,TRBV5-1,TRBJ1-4,CASSSDRAYEKLFF,TGCGCCAGCAGCTCGGACAGGGCGTATGAAAAACTGTTTTTT
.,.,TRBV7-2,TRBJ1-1,CASSFMGGTEAFF,TGTGCCAGCAGCTTTATGGGAGGCACTGAAGCTTTCTTT
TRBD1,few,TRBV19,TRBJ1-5,CASSMGTDSNQPQHF,TGTGCCAGTAGTATGGGGACAGATAGCAATCAGCCCCAGCATTTT
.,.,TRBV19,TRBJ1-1,CASSTGGNTEAFF,TGTGCCAGTAGTACCGGGGGGAACACTGAAGCTTTCTTT
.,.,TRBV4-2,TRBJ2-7,CASSQELWAASYEQYF,TGTGCCAGCAGCCAAGAGTTATGGGCAGCCTCCTACGAGCAGTACTTC
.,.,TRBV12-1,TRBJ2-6,CASRLPGQGALSGANVLTF,TGTGCCAGCAGACTCCCGGGACAGGGGGCCCTCTCTGGGGCCAACGTCCTGACTTTC
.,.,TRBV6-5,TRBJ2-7,CASSYSGRGEQYF,TGTGCCAGCAGTTACTCAGGCAGGGGCGAGCAGTACTTC
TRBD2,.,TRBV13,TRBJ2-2,CASSSTSGRRTGELFF,TGTGCCAGCAGTTCAACTAGCGGGAGACGTACCGGGGAGCTGTTTTTT
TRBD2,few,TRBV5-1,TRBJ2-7,CASRSRLASYEQYF,TGCGCCAGCCGCTCGAGACTAGCGTCCTACGAGCAGTACTTC
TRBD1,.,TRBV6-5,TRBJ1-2,CASSYRGQGYTF,TGTGCCAGCAGTTACAGGGGGCAGGGCTACACCTTC
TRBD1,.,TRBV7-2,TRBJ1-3,CASSVWTGSSGNTIYF,TGTGCCAGCAGCGTGTGGACAGGTAGCTCTGGAAACACCATATATTTT
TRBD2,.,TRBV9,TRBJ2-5,CASSVSGGGSVWGETQYF,TGTGCCAGCAGCGTTTCTGGGGGAGGGTCTGTTTGGGGGGAGACCCAGTACTTC
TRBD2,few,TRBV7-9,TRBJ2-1,CASDPGGSSYNEQFF,TGTGCCAGCGACCCCGGGGGGAGCTCCTACAATGAGCAGTTCTTC